This passage covers 20 T cell receptor beta chains from one sample sequenced in a study of T cell responses to AZD1222 COVID-19 vaccine. TCRdb keeps only in-frame clones here, not all; method: immunoSEQ multiplex PCR. Of around 170,000 clones listed, roughly 91% are singletons. The sample here was peripheral blood, taken on day 0 of AZD1222 vaccination. Every receptor here comes from an adult in good health.

V usage is TRBV3-1 (or the pseudogene TRBV3-2) and J usage is TRBJ2-1; 11 positions agree with TRBD2. J was trimmed by 5 bases and V by 1 base; bases with no gene match: 4. The CDR3 sequence is 16 residues long. CDR1 and CDR2 (germline): LGHDT, YNNKEL (reference sequence). CDR3 residues: CASSQGTSGRNNEQFF. The CDR3 nucleotides are TGTGCCAGCAGCCAAGGGACTAGCGGGCGAAACAATGAGCAGTTCTTC.

The chain has TRBV7-2 and TRBJ2-3; 9 bases agree with TRBD2. After removal of 1 base from V and 4 bases from J, the junction contained 6 bases not matched to a gene. The CDR3 runs to 16 residues. CDR1 is SGHTA, CDR2 FQGNSA, per germline. This chain's CDR3 is CASSLGLAGSSDTQYF. In DNA, the CDR3 is TGTGCCAGCAGCTTAGGGCTAGCGGGAAGTTCAGATACGCAGTATTTT. Full variable domain (rest looked up from reference TRBV7-2 and TRBJ2-3): GAGVSQSPSNKVTEKGKDVELRCDPISGHTALYWYRQSLGQGLEFLIYFQGNSAPDKSGLPSDRFSAERTGGSVSTLTIQRTQQEDSAVYLCASSLGLAGSSDTQYFGPGTRLTVL.

The rearrangement uses TRBV29-1 and TRBJ1-1; TRBD1 aligns across 8 bases. The J segment lost 6 bases and the V segment lost 0 bases, leaving 15 bases of the junction unmatched. Germline CDR1 reads SQVTM; CDR2 reads ANQGSEA. The CDR3 is 17 residues long. The CDR3 is CSVEDRGLGLYNSEAFF. The CDR3 DNA is TGCAGCGTTGAAGACAGGGGGCTGGGGCTATATAACTCTGAAGCTTTCTTT.

The gene calls are TRBV9 and TRBJ2-3, with 10 bases that match TRBD2. V shed 2 bases and J 4 bases; nucleotides not matched to a gene: 10. The CDR3 is 17 residues long. Germline V lookup: CDR1 SGDLS, CDR2 YYNGEE. The CDR3 sequence: CASSVPTGLATPDTQYF. CDR3 bases: TGTGCCAGCAGCGTCCCAACGGGACTAGCGACACCAGATACGCAGTATTTT.

V and J are TRBV6-6 and TRBJ2-7; D not certain. Germline V gene lookup returns CDR1 MNHNY and CDR2 SVGAGI (reference sequence). Trimming pared 2 bases from V and 2 bases from J, leaving 16 bases between. The CDR3 loop spans 16 amino acids. Here the CDR3 DNA reads TGTGCCAGCAGTTACACGGAAAGACGGGCAGCCTACGAGCAGTACTTC. This gives the protein CASSYTERRAAYEQYF.

V usage is TRBV4-2 and J usage is TRBJ2-3, with 12 bases matching TRBD2. There are 19 residues in the CDR3. Germline lookup yields CDR1 LGHNA and CDR2 YNFKEQ. V shed 0 bases, J shed 3 bases, and the junction held 10 bases outside the gene matches. The CDR3: CASSQDLTSGGVGTDTQYF. The CDR3, as DNA: TGTGCCAGCAGCCAAGATCTGACTAGCGGGGGAGTTGGAACAGATACGCAGTATTTT.

This clone showed up just a few times. The genes are TRBV15 and TRBJ2-6; D perhaps matches TRBD2 (6 bases). The V gene lost 1 base and the J gene lost 2 bases, with 9 bases spanning the gap. The CDR3 has 16 amino acids. The germline CDR1 and CDR2 sequences are LNHNV and YYDKDF (reference sequence). CDR3: CATSRVPGAGANVLTF. The CDR3 coding sequence is TGTGCCACCAGCAGAGTGCCGGGGGCTGGGGCCAACGTCCTGACTTTC.

In nucleotides, the CDR3 is TGTGCCAGCAGCCAAGATTGGGACAATGAGCAGTTCTTC. The encoded protein is CASSQDWDNEQFF. This chain joins TRBV4-2 and TRBJ2-1; the D is unclear. V gave up 0 bases and J gave up 5 bases, with 5 bases separating them. Germline lookup yields CDR1 LGHNA and CDR2 YNFKEQ. The CDR3 length is 13 residues.

This sequence joins TRBV27 and TRBJ1-6, with a weak D call TRBD1 (5 bases). Germline V gene lookup returns CDR1 MNHEY and CDR2 SMNVEV (reference sequence). The length of the CDR3 is 15 residues. V was clipped by 3 bases and J by 9 bases, with 15 bases between them. The CDR3 DNA follows: TGTGCCAGCAGTTTCTCCGCAGGGATGGGTTCACCCCTCCACTTT. It is translated as CASSFSAGMGSPLHF.

V usage is TRBV6-5 and J usage is TRBJ2-7, with 8 bases matching TRBD2. Germline V gives CDR1 MNHEY, CDR2 SVGAGI. The CDR3 consists of 13 residues. The trim removed 5 bases at V and 7 bases at J, leaving 7 bases unmatched. The CDR3 sequence: CASSIAGPGEQYF. CDR3 DNA: TGTGCCAGCAGTATAGCGGGGCCGGGGGAGCAGTACTTC.

There are a few counts of this clone. This rearrangement joins TRBV11-2 to TRBJ2-7; D gene uncertain. The CDR3 totals 10 residues. Germline assignment: CDR1 SGHAT and CDR2 FQNNGV. In nucleotides, the CDR3 is TGTGCCAGCAGCCAATACGACTGGGCCGTC. Translating it yields CASSQYDWAV.

The chain combines TRBV7-2 with TRBJ2-3, with TRBD1 matching 9 bases. In germline, CDR1 is SGHTA, CDR2 FQGNSA. The CDR3 sequence is 14 residues long. The J segment lost 4 bases and the V segment lost 5 bases, leaving 4 bases of the junction unmatched. The CDR3 here is CASSARQGADTQYF. CDR3 sequence (DNA): TGTGCCAGCAGCGCCCGACAGGGGGCAGATACGCAGTATTTT.

This chain uses TRBV5-8 with TRBJ1-1; TRBD1 might be the D (5 bases). Trimming removed 0 bases from V and 3 bases from J, with 15 bases in between. The length of the CDR3 is 16 residues. Germline CDR1 is SGHTS and CDR2 is YDEGEE. Here the CDR3 DNA reads TGTGCCAGCAGCTTGGGTCTGGGGTCAGGGTACACTGAAGCTTTCTTT. Amino acids: CASSLGLGSGYTEAFF. Based on the CDR3 plus reference TRBV5-8 and TRBJ1-1, the full variable domain is EAGVTQSPTHLIKTRGQQATLRCSPISGHTSVYWYQQALGLGLQFLLWYDEGEERNRGNFPPRFSGRQFPNYSSELNVNALELEDSALYLCASSLGLGSGYTEAFFGQGTRLTVV.

The chain uses TRBV28 and TRBJ2-1, with 7 bases identical to TRBD1. Germline loops: CDR1 MDHEN, CDR2 SYDVKM. There are 15 residues in the CDR3. V was pared by 5 bases and J by 8 bases, with 12 bases of the junction left unmatched. The CDR3 DNA sequence: TGTGCCAGCAGTCCAAGACAGGGTAATTATTATGAGCAGTTCTTC. Amino acids: CASSPRQGNYYEQFF.

The chain uses TRBV5-1 and TRBJ2-7; 8 bases are shared with TRBD2. The J segment lost 7 bases and the V segment lost 4 bases, leaving 7 bases of the junction unmatched. Germline V CDR1 and CDR2: SGHRS, YFSETQ. CDR3 length: 13 amino acids. The CDR3 region is CASSNSGTGEQYF. The CDR3 DNA is TGCGCCAGCAGCAATAGCGGGACGGGGGAGCAGTACTTC. Filled out from reference TRBV5-1 and TRBJ2-7, the complete variable domain reads KAGVTQTPRYLIKTRGQQVTLSCSPISGHRSVSWYQQTPGQGLQFLFEYFSETQRNKGNFPGRFSGRQFSNSRSEMNVSTLELGDSALYLCASSNSGTGEQYFGPGTRLTVT.

The rearrangement uses TRBV19 and TRBJ2-1; D is possibly TRBD1 (5 bases). The V and J ends lost 3 bases and 7 bases respectively, with 16 bases between them. Germline V CDR1 and CDR2: LNHDA, SQIVND (reference sequence). This CDR3 has 15 residues. Here the CDR3 DNA reads TGTGCCAGTAGTATTTATTCTCCAGGGCGGAATGAGCAGTTCTTC. This encodes CASSIYSPGRNEQFF.

This chain uses TRBV28 with TRBJ1-2; the D gene is possibly TRBD1 (5 bases). V was cut by 1 base and J by 4 bases, with 13 bases left in between. The CDR3 has 15 amino acids. CDR1 is MDHEN, CDR2 SYDVKM, per germline. This chain's CDR3 is CASSLLFGAGYGYTF. CDR3 sequence (DNA): TGTGCCAGCAGTTTATTATTTGGGGCGGGCTATGGCTACACCTTC.

The chain uses TRBV9 and TRBJ1-1, with 7 positions matching TRBD1. V was clipped by 4 bases and J by 4 bases; unmatched bases: 13. The V gene's germline CDR1 is SGDLS and CDR2 YYNGEE. The CDR3 length is 16 residues. The CDR3 nucleotides read TGTGCCAGCAGCTCCTCGGCCCCGACAGGGACCACTGAAGCTTTCTTT. Translated: CASSSSAPTGTTEAFF.

The rearrangement uses TRBV6-2 or TRBV6-3 and TRBJ1-4; 7 bases agree with TRBD1. The V segment lost 4 bases and the J segment 4 bases; nucleotides outside the gene matches: 6. Germline V CDR1 and CDR2: MNHEY, SVGEGT. This CDR3 has 15 residues. CDR3 protein: CASSSTGDVNEKLFF. DNA of the CDR3: TGTGCCAGCAGTTCTACAGGGGACGTTAATGAAAAACTGTTTTTT.

The V gene is TRBV6-5, the J gene TRBJ2-7; TRBD2 aligns across 8 bases. The germline V gene has CDR1 MNHEY and CDR2 SVGAGI. CDR3 length: 15 amino acids. The J segment lost 0 bases and the V segment lost 6 bases, leaving 7 bases of the junction unmatched. For the CDR3, the DNA is TGTGCCAGCAGAACTCTGAGCGGGAGCTCCTACGAGCAGTACTTC. Translated, it gives CASRTLSGSSYEQYF.